This is a list of T cell receptor beta chains from one sample in a study of T cell responses to AZD1222 COVID-19 vaccine. Clones were sequenced by immunoSEQ multiplex PCR, and TCRdb holds only the in-frame ones, with some missing. In the table there are about 120,000 clones, more than 80% of which are singletons. The input for sequencing was peripheral blood, taken on day 0 of AZD1222 vaccination. The receptors stem from an adult in good health. Both conserved end residues are part of each CDR3. The order of the fields is clone size, J gene, V gene, D gene, CDR3 protein, CDR3 DNA. The D gene is left open where the match is weak. Clone size is stated in some rows and not others, as once, few, many or a class when expanded.

size: once
J: TRBJ2-1
V: TRBV5-1
D: NA
CDR3: CASSSRAAGYGYNEQFF
DNA: TGCGCCAGCAGCAGCAGGGCGGCGGGGTATGGGTACAATGAGCAGTTCTTC

size: NA
J: TRBJ2-2
V: TRBV5-1
D: TRBD1
CDR3: CASSLAVGQGETGELFF
DNA: TGCGCCAGCAGCTTGGCCGTGGGACAGGGGGAAACCGGGGAGCTGTTTTTT

size: once
J: TRBJ1-1
V: TRBV25-1
D: NA
CDR3: CASSDGGRVTEAFF
DNA: TGTGCCAGCAGTGATGGGGGGAGAGTTACTGAAGCTTTCTTT

size: NA
J: TRBJ2-1
V: TRBV28
D: NA
CDR3: CAILGTGNGDEQFF
DNA: TGTGCCATCCTAGGTACAGGGAACGGCGATGAGCAGTTCTTC

size: NA
J: TRBJ2-1
V: TRBV7-2
D: NA
CDR3: CASSLELRRGNEQFF
DNA: TGTGCCAGCAGCTTAGAGCTACGCCGGGGAAATGAGCAGTTCTTC

size: NA
J: TRBJ2-3
V: TRBV7-3
D: NA
CDR3: CASSLGGRGTQYF
DNA: TGTGCCAGCAGCTTAGGAGGACGGGGTACGCAGTATTTT

size: NA
J: TRBJ1-2
V: TRBV5-1
D: NA
CDR3: CASSLSGVEGYTF
DNA: TGCGCCAGCAGCTTGTCAGGGGTGGAAGGCTACACCTTC

size: NA
J: TRBJ1-1
V: TRBV2
D: NA
CDR3: CASSEARQVQAFF
DNA: TGTGCCAGCAGTGAAGCGCGTCAGGTTCAAGCTTTCTTT

size: NA
J: TRBJ1-2
V: TRBV3-1/TRBV3-2
D: NA
CDR3: CASSHRRKDPLINYGYTF
DNA: TGTGCCAGCAGCCATCGGCGGAAGGACCCACTCATTAACTATGGCTACACCTTC

size: NA
J: TRBJ2-1
V: TRBV3-1/TRBV3-2
D: NA
CDR3: CASSQGSRSYEQFF
DNA: TGTGCCAGCAGCCAAGGCTCAAGATCCTATGAGCAGTTCTTC

size: NA
J: TRBJ1-3
V: TRBV6-5
D: NA
CDR3: CASSYLGSSGNTIYF
DNA: TGTGCCAGCAGTTACCTTGGTAGCTCTGGAAACACCATATATTTT

size: NA
J: TRBJ2-2
V: TRBV5-1
D: TRBD1
CDR3: CASNGGQGDTGELFF
DNA: TGCGCCAGCAATGGAGGACAGGGGGATACCGGGGAGCTGTTTTTT

size: NA
J: TRBJ1-5
V: TRBV2
D: NA
CDR3: CASSEAWGQPQHF
DNA: TGTGCCAGCAGTGAAGCTTGGGGCCAGCCCCAGCATTTT

size: NA
J: TRBJ1-3
V: TRBV19
D: NA
CDR3: CASSIARSSGNTIYF
DNA: TGTGCCAGTAGTATAGCCCGCTCCTCTGGAAACACCATATATTTT

size: NA
J: TRBJ1-1
V: TRBV14
D: NA
CDR3: CASSQDPQGEAFF
DNA: TGTGCCAGCAGCCAAGATCCCCAGGGTGAAGCTTTCTTT

size: NA
J: TRBJ1-4
V: TRBV5-1
D: NA
CDR3: CASSFRQDGEKLFF
DNA: TGCGCCAGCAGCTTTAGACAGGATGGGGAAAAACTGTTTTTT

size: NA
J: TRBJ1-2
V: TRBV5-1
D: NA
CDR3: CASSPHSDGYTF
DNA: TGCGCCAGCAGCCCCCATTCGGATGGCTACACCTTC

size: NA
J: TRBJ2-3
V: TRBV19
D: NA
CDR3: CASSILDTDTQYF
DNA: TGTGCCAGTAGTATTTTGGACACCGATACGCAGTATTTT

size: NA
J: TRBJ2-1
V: TRBV15
D: NA
CDR3: CATSREHEQFF
DNA: TGTGCCACCAGCAGAGAGCATGAGCAGTTCTTC

size: NA
J: TRBJ2-5
V: TRBV28
D: TRBD1
CDR3: CASRLTGGRETQYF
DNA: TGTGCCAGCAGACTAACAGGGGGAAGAGAGACCCAGTACTTC

size: NA
J: TRBJ1-4
V: TRBV7-9
D: NA
CDR3: CASSMRTEEKLFF
DNA: TGTGCCAGCAGTATGAGGACTGAAGAAAAACTGTTTTTT

size: NA
J: TRBJ2-1
V: TRBV11-1
D: TRBD2
CDR3: CASEPTSGNYNEQFF
DNA: TGTGCCAGCGAGCCAACTAGCGGGAACTACAATGAGCAGTTCTTC

size: NA
J: TRBJ1-2
V: TRBV3-1/TRBV3-2
D: TRBD1
CDR3: CASSRRGTGDLLSGYTF
DNA: TGTGCCAGCAGCCGCCGAGGGACAGGGGATTTGTTGAGTGGCTACACCTTC

size: NA
J: TRBJ1-4
V: TRBV5-1
D: NA
CDR3: CASSLIRASRDEKLFF
DNA: TGCGCCAGCAGCTTGATAAGGGCCAGCAGGGATGAAAAACTGTTTTTT

size: NA
J: TRBJ1-1
V: TRBV2
D: NA
CDR3: CASGAMAGTEAFF
DNA: TGTGCCAGCGGTGCGATGGCGGGCACTGAAGCTTTCTTT

size: NA
J: TRBJ2-7
V: TRBV23-1
D: NA
CDR3: CASSGKGTPYEQYF
DNA: TGCGCCAGCAGTGGAAAGGGGACACCCTACGAGCAGTACTTC

size: NA
J: TRBJ2-7
V: TRBV6-5
D: NA
CDR3: CASSFRQVGVEQYF
DNA: TGTGCCAGCAGTTTTCGACAGGTAGGAGTCGAGCAGTACTTC

size: NA
J: TRBJ2-7
V: TRBV6-4
D: NA
CDR3: CASSATLNSYEQYF
DNA: TGTGCCAGCAGTGCCACACTAAACTCCTACGAGCAGTACTTC

size: NA
J: TRBJ1-2
V: TRBV28
D: NA
CDR3: CASSLSPEDSSYGYTF
DNA: TGTGCCAGCAGTTTGAGTCCCGAAGACAGTTCCTATGGCTACACCTTC

size: NA
J: TRBJ1-2
V: TRBV2
D: NA
CDR3: CASQPPGGYGYTF
DNA: TGTGCCAGCCAACCCCCGGGCGGCTATGGCTACACCTTC

size: NA
J: TRBJ2-3
V: TRBV3-1/TRBV3-2
D: NA
CDR3: CASSQLIRDTPTDTQYF
DNA: TGTGCCAGCAGCCAACTCATACGGGACACTCCCACAGATACGCAGTATTTT

size: NA
J: TRBJ1-1
V: TRBV7-6
D: NA
CDR3: CASSKRQGESEAFF
DNA: TGTGCCAGCAGTAAGAGGCAGGGAGAGTCTGAAGCTTTCTTT

size: NA
J: TRBJ1-2
V: TRBV6-5
D: NA
CDR3: CASSSLYGYTF
DNA: TGTGCCAGCAGTTCCCTCTATGGCTACACCTTC

size: NA
J: TRBJ2-3
V: TRBV6-5
D: TRBD1
CDR3: CASSFTGGTQYF
DNA: TGTGCCAGCAGTTTCACAGGGGGTACGCAGTATTTT

size: NA
J: TRBJ1-2
V: TRBV6-6
D: NA
CDR3: CASSLTDSNYGYTF
DNA: TGTGCCAGCAGCCTGACAGATTCCAACTATGGCTACACCTTC

size: NA
J: TRBJ1-1
V: TRBV11-2
D: NA
CDR3: CASSTTGNWGTEAFF
DNA: TGTGCCAGCAGCACCACAGGGAATTGGGGCACTGAAGCTTTCTTT

size: NA
J: TRBJ2-4
V: TRBV27
D: TRBD2
CDR3: CASSLDRGGIQYF
DNA: TGTGCCAGCAGTTTAGATCGGGGAGGGATTCAGTACTTC

size: once
J: TRBJ2-1
V: TRBV10-3
D: TRBD2
CDR3: CAISWGTSGSFNEQFF
DNA: TGTGCCATCAGTTGGGGTACTAGCGGGAGTTTCAATGAGCAGTTCTTC

size: NA
J: TRBJ2-7
V: TRBV28
D: NA
CDR3: CASSWRPTPYEQYF
DNA: TGTGCCAGCAGTTGGAGGCCTACGCCCTACGAGCAGTACTTC

size: NA
J: TRBJ1-5
V: TRBV5-6
D: NA
CDR3: CASSARDTSLWHF
DNA: TGTGCCAGCAGCGCCCGGGACACCTCCCTTTGGCATTTT

size: NA
J: TRBJ2-3
V: TRBV5-1
D: TRBD2
CDR3: CASSPTSGSSADTQYF
DNA: TGCGCCAGCAGCCCAACTAGCGGGAGTTCCGCAGATACGCAGTATTTT

size: NA
J: TRBJ2-7
V: TRBV7-9
D: TRBD1
CDR3: CASNGQGYEQYF
DNA: TGTGCCAGCAACGGACAGGGCTACGAGCAGTACTTC

size: NA
J: TRBJ2-5
V: TRBV7-3
D: TRBD2
CDR3: CASSPLGGETQYF
DNA: TGTGCCAGCAGCCCTCTGGGAGGGGAGACCCAGTACTTC

size: NA
J: TRBJ1-2
V: TRBV27
D: NA
CDR3: CASSYDTSFYGYTF
DNA: TGTGCCAGCAGTTATGACACAAGCTTCTATGGCTACACCTTC

size: NA
J: TRBJ1-2
V: TRBV5-1
D: NA
CDR3: CASSLGQVLNYGYTF
DNA: TGCGCCAGCAGCTTGGGACAGGTTCTCAACTATGGCTACACCTTC

size: NA
J: TRBJ2-3
V: TRBV11-2
D: NA
CDR3: CASSRLRGESTDTQYF
DNA: TGTGCCAGCAGCCGACTGAGGGGAGAGAGCACAGATACGCAGTATTTT

size: NA
J: TRBJ2-1
V: TRBV6-5
D: NA
CDR3: CASSSRGGLWLEQFF
DNA: TGTGCCAGCAGCTCCCGCGGAGGACTATGGCTTGAGCAGTTCTTC

size: NA
J: TRBJ1-4
V: TRBV10-1
D: TRBD1
CDR3: CASSGGWDRVLPTNEKLFF
DNA: TGCGCCAGCAGCGGGGGATGGGACAGGGTCCTCCCAACTAATGAAAAACTGTTTTTT

size: NA
J: TRBJ1-5
V: TRBV28
D: TRBD1
CDR3: CASSPPGLRGGYSNQPQHF
DNA: TGTGCCAGCAGTCCGCCGGGACTCAGGGGGGGTTATAGCAATCAGCCCCAGCATTTT

size: NA
J: TRBJ2-1
V: TRBV24-1
D: NA
CDR3: CATSDPDSINEQFF
DNA: TGTGCCACCAGTGACCCGGACAGCATCAATGAGCAGTTCTTC

size: NA
J: TRBJ1-6
V: TRBV11-2
D: NA
CDR3: CASGTGLPGSPLHF
DNA: TGTGCCAGCGGTACGGGATTACCGGGTTCACCCCTCCACTTT

size: NA
J: TRBJ2-7
V: TRBV29-1
D: NA
CDR3: CSVEKGAYEQYF
DNA: TGCAGCGTTGAAAAAGGGGCCTACGAGCAGTACTTC

size: NA
J: TRBJ1-1
V: TRBV19
D: TRBD1
CDR3: CASSIVARTGETGAFF
DNA: TGTGCCAGTAGTATAGTGGCTCGGACAGGGGAAACCGGAGCTTTCTTT

size: NA
J: TRBJ1-2
V: TRBV2
D: NA
CDR3: CASIPGPSNYGYTF
DNA: TGTGCCAGCATTCCCGGGCCTTCTAACTATGGCTACACCTTC

size: NA
J: TRBJ2-1
V: TRBV19
D: NA
CDR3: CASSPRPGRNEQFF
DNA: TGTGCCAGTAGTCCTCGGCCAGGCCGCAATGAGCAGTTCTTC

size: NA
J: TRBJ1-1
V: TRBV10-1
D: NA
CDR3: CASSDLVGTVNTEAFF
DNA: TGCGCCAGCAGTGACCTCGTGGGGACGGTGAACACTGAAGCTTTCTTT

size: NA
J: TRBJ1-1
V: TRBV9
D: NA
CDR3: CASSGGQLSEAFF
DNA: TGTGCCAGCAGCGGTGGACAGTTATCTGAAGCTTTCTTT